Listed below are T cell receptor beta chains from one sample, sequenced in a study of T cell repertoires in cytomegalovirus infection. TCRdb passed the reads through MiXCR, listing each CDR3 protein once. Here the sample spans approximately 500,000 distinct CDR3 sequences, 16% being singletons. The sequencing sample was made of CD8+ T cells from PBMCs. The receptors here all came from a human donor in good health (CMV status not recorded). Some clones in this sample may be carry-over from other donors' samples. CDR3s include the opening cysteine and the closing phenylalanine or tryptophan. D genes are given only for firm matches. A row's size may be missing; if present it is once, few, many or a size class.

TRBV7-7	NA	14	NA	TRBJ2-5	TGTGCCAGCAGCACCAGGGGCCCGAGGGAGACCCAGTACTTC	CASSTRGPRETQYF
TRBV6-5	TRBD1	13	few	TRBJ1-1	TGTGCCAGCAGCCCGACAGGGCCGTCTGAAGCTTTCTTT	CASSPTGPSEAFF
TRBV4-1	NA	12	few	TRBJ2-7	TGCGCCAGCAGCCACATATCGGGCGAGCAGTACTTC	CASSHISGEQYF
TRBV7-6	TRBD2	14	medium-sized	TRBJ2-7	TGTGCCAGCAGCTTAGGTGGACTAGCCTACGAGCAGTACTTC	CASSLGGLAYEQYF
TRBV7-9	NA	12	many	TRBJ2-7	TGTGCCAGCAGCTTATCTAAGCGCGAGCAGTACTTC	CASSLSKREQYF
TRBV27	NA	11	few	TRBJ1-4	TGTGCCAGCATAAGGGACTCAGGGGTCCCTTTT	CASIRDSGVPF
TRBV20-1	NA	14	few	TRBJ1-1	TGCAGTGCTAGAGATCTGGGGTCGAATACTGAAGCTTTCTTT	CSARDLGSNTEAFF
TRBV7-9	TRBD1	12	many	TRBJ2-5	TGTGCCAGCAGCTACCAGGGGGACACCCAGTACTTC	CASSYQGDTQYF
TRBV27	NA	17	NA	TRBJ1-2	TGTGCCAGCAGTTCCGGATGGGGCGGTGGGGCTTACTATGGCTACACCTTC	CASSSGWGGGAYYGYTF
TRBV29-1	TRBD2	13	NA	TRBJ2-7	TGCAGCGTGGCGGGGGTTGGAGCTTACGAGCAGTACTTC	CSVAGVGAYEQYF
TRBV7-9	TRBD2	15	many	TRBJ2-5	TGTGCCAGCAGCCCAGGGACTAGCGGGATGAAGACCCAGTACTTC	CASSPGTSGMKTQYF
TRBV20-1	TRBD2	14	NA	TRBJ2-7	TGCAGGCCCCGCCCTCGCGGGAGCAGCTACGAGCAGTACTTC	CRPRPRGSSYEQYF
TRBV11-2	NA	15	many	TRBJ1-2	TGTGCCAGCAGCTTAGAGGCTGGGGGGTACTATGGCTACACCTTC	CASSLEAGGYYGYTF
TRBV6-2/TRBV6-3	TRBD1	16	once	TRBJ1-1	TGTGCCAGCAGTTACGGTCACAGGGGGCTGGGCATTGAAGCTTTCTTT	CASSYGHRGLGIEAFF
TRBV27	TRBD1	17	NA	TRBJ2-3	TGTGCCAGCAGCCCCCCCCCCCTGAGGGGGCAGGCAGATACGCAGTATTTT	CASSPPPLRGQADTQYF
TRBV19	TRBD2	19	NA	TRBJ2-7	TGTGCCAGTAGTACGAGACTAGCGGGGGGGCTCGATCGCGTCTACGAGCAGTACTTC	CASSTRLAGGLDRVYEQYF
TRBV11-2	TRBD1	12	NA	TRBJ1-2	TGTGCCAGCAGCCTCGGACAGGATGGCTACACCTTC	CASSLGQDGYTF
TRBV7-2	NA	14	many	TRBJ2-1	TGTGCCAGCAGCTTAGTTCTGTCGGGCAATGAGCAGTTCTTC	CASSLVLSGNEQFF
TRBV7-9	NA	15	many	TRBJ2-3	TGTGCCAGCAGCCCCCCCGGGACAAATAGAGATACGCAGTATTTT	CASSPPGTNRDTQYF
TRBV11-3	NA	15	many	TRBJ2-2	TGTGCCAGCAGCTTGGCCACCTCGAACACCGGGGAGCTGTTTTTT	CASSLATSNTGELFF
TRBV12-3/TRBV12-4	NA	15	many	TRBJ2-3	TGTGCCAGCAGTTCCGGCGTGGGTCCCACAGATACGCAGTATTTT	CASSSGVGPTDTQYF
TRBV7-9	NA	14	few	TRBJ1-2	TGTGCCAGCAGCTTACAATTGCAGGGCAATGGCTACACCTTC	CASSLQLQGNGYTF
TRBV6-2/TRBV6-3	TRBD1	17	NA	TRBJ2-5	TGTGCCAGCAGTTCCGGGACAGGGTCCGACATGGGGGAGACCCAGTACTTC	CASSSGTGSDMGETQYF
TRBV19	TRBD2	22	few	TRBJ2-2	TGTGCCAGTAGTATTCCCGCCCCGAAACTAGCGGGAGAACTCTTGGACACCGGGGAGCTGTTTTTT	CASSIPAPKLAGELLDTGELFF
TRBV14	TRBD1	18	many	TRBJ2-6	TGTGCCAGCAGCCGCTGGACAGGGGCCCTCTCTGGGGCCAACGTCCTGACTTTC	CASSRWTGALSGANVLTF
TRBV20-1	TRBD1	16	NA	TRBJ1-6	TGCAGTGCTAGGGGACAGGGGAGTTCCTATAATTCACCCCTCCACTTT	CSARGQGSSYNSPLHF
TRBV6-5	TRBD1	14	few	TRBJ1-6	TGTGCCAGCACCCCGACAGGGGGGGCTTCACCCCTCCACTTT	CASTPTGGASPLHF
TRBV12-3/TRBV12-4	NA	14	many	TRBJ1-4	TGTGCCAGCAGTCCCGTAACAACTAATGAAAAACTGTTTTTT	CASSPVTTNEKLFF
TRBV10-1	NA	15	many	TRBJ2-3	TGCGCCAGCAGTGAAGGAAGGCAGGACTCAGATACGCAGTATTTT	CASSEGRQDSDTQYF
TRBV3-1	TRBD1	14	many	TRBJ1-1	TGTGCCAGCAGCTCAGGGGGAGGAGGCACTGAAGCTTTCTTT	CASSSGGGGTEAFF
TRBV7-9	TRBD1	14	many	TRBJ1-6	TGTGCCAGCAGCCAATGGCAGGGGGGTTCACCCCTCCACTTT	CASSQWQGGSPLHF
TRBV9	TRBD2	19	many	TRBJ2-1	TGTGCCAGCAGCTACCCGACTAGCGGGAGACAAGGGGGGGGCAATGAGCAGTTCTTC	CASSYPTSGRQGGGNEQFF
TRBV12-5	NA	14	many	TRBJ2-3	TGTGCTAGTGGTTTAGGAGGCCGCACAGATACGCAGTATTTT	CASGLGGRTDTQYF
TRBV11-2	NA	13	many	TRBJ1-1	TGTGCCAGCAGCACCGAAGGACGCACTGAAGCTTTCTTT	CASSTEGRTEAFF
TRBV13	TRBD1	14	many	TRBJ1-5	TGTGCCAGCAGCTTTGGGACAGGGAGTCAGCCCCAGCATTTT	CASSFGTGSQPQHF
TRBV9	NA	13	NA	TRBJ1-6	TGTGCCAGCAGCGTAGGGGGGGGGAAGCCCCTCCACTTT	CASSVGGGKPLHF
TRBV28	TRBD2	18	NA	TRBJ2-5	TGTGCCAGCAGTTTATACCGTTCAGCGGGACTATCCCAAGAGACCCAGTACTTC	CASSLYRSAGLSQETQYF
TRBV7-6	TRBD2	18	many	TRBJ2-3	TGTGCCAGCAGCTCTGGAACTAGCGGGAGGGCCGTAACAGATACGCAGTATTTT	CASSSGTSGRAVTDTQYF
TRBV12-3/TRBV12-4	NA	14	many	TRBJ2-2	TGTGCCAGCAGTTTATCACTAGCTTCTGGGGAGCTGTTTTTT	CASSLSLASGELFF
TRBV19	TRBD2	15	few	TRBJ2-1	TGTGCCACCACTAAGACTAGCGGGGCATACAATGAGCAGTTCTTC	CATTKTSGAYNEQFF
TRBV9	NA	14	few	TRBJ1-1	TGTGCCAGCACCCGGTCGGGGGCTGGGACTGAAGCTTTCTTT	CASTRSGAGTEAFF
TRBV7-9	NA	21	many	TRBJ1-3	TGTGCCAGCAGCTTAGTTTTGAGGATGCTGGACTCCTCGGGCTCTGGAAACACCATATATTTT	CASSLVLRMLDSSGSGNTIYF
TRBV7-9	NA	15	NA	TRBJ2-1	TGTGCCAGCAGCTCGGACGGGGGGCGCGACAATGAGCAGTTCTTC	CASSSDGGRDNEQFF
TRBV4-2	NA	15	NA	TRBJ1-5	TGTGCCAGCAGCCAAGACCGTTTCAGCAATCAGCCCCAGCATTTT	CASSQDRFSNQPQHF
TRBV9	TRBD2	18	NA	TRBJ2-3	TGTGCCAGCAGCGTAGGGGTTAGCGGGGGCCTGAGCACAGATACGCAGTATTTT	CASSVGVSGGLSTDTQYF
TRBV28	NA	16	NA	TRBJ2-7	TGTGCCAGCAGCTCCCCCGTGATGTGGGGAAACTACGAGCAGTACTTC	CASSSPVMWGNYEQYF
TRBV15	NA	12	NA	TRBJ2-7	TGTGCCACCAGTTACGACGCTGGGGAGCAGTACTTC	CATSYDAGEQYF
TRBV24-1	TRBD2	19	NA	TRBJ2-1	TGTGCCACCAGTGATATCAATAGCGGGAGGGCCCCCTCCTACAATGAGCAGTTCTTC	CATSDINSGRAPSYNEQFF
TRBV7-6	TRBD1	16	many	TRBJ1-1	TGTGCCAGCAGCGAAAGTAACAGGGGGCTGAACACTGAAGCTTTCTTT	CASSESNRGLNTEAFF
TRBV6-6	NA	16	few	TRBJ1-1	TGTGCCAGCAGTTACTCGCGAGAGTTTTTGAACACTGAAGCTTTCTTT	CASSYSREFLNTEAFF
TRBV7-8	TRBD2	17	many	TRBJ2-1	TGTGCCAGCAGCCTAGGACTAGCGGGAGCTCCGTACAATGAGCAGTTCTTC	CASSLGLAGAPYNEQFF
TRBV7-8	TRBD1	19	many	TRBJ1-5	TGTGCCAGCAGCCCGAACTATATTAGGACAGGGGATAGCAATCAGCCCCAGCATTTT	CASSPNYIRTGDSNQPQHF
TRBV28	NA	12	few	TRBJ2-7	TGTGCCAGCAGTCCGGCCGGTTACGAGCAGTACTTC	CASSPAGYEQYF
TRBV5-1	NA	15	many	TRBJ1-4	TGCGCCAGCAGCTTGGATTCCGGGTGGGCTGAAAAACTGTTTTTT	CASSLDSGWAEKLFF
TRBV4-2	TRBD2	16	few	TRBJ2-1	TGTGCCAGCAGCCAAGAGTTACTAGCGGGTAGCTATGAGCAGTTCTTC	CASSQELLAGSYEQFF
TRBV4-1	NA	12	few	TRBJ2-1	TGCGCCAGCAGCCACCACGGCGGGGAACAGTTCTTC	CASSHHGGEQFF
TRBV10-3	NA	12	NA	TRBJ1-1	TGTGCCACCGGGACGAGAGACACTGAAGCTTTCTTT	CATGTRDTEAFF